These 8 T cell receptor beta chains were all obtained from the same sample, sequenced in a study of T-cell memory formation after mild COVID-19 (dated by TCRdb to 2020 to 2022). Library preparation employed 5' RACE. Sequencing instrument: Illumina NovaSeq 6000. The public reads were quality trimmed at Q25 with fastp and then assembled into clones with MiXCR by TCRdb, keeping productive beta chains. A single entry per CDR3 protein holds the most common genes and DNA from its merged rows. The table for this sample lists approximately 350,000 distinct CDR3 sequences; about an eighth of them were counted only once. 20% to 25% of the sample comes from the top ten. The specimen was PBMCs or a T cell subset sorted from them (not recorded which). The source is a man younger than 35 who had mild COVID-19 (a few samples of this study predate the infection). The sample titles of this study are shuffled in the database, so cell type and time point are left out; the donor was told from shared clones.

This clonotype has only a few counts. DNA of the CDR3: TGTGCCAGCGGGGGGGTTGAGCAGTTCTTC. Its protein product is CASGGVEQFF. The gene calls are TRBV6-5 and TRBJ2-1; 7 bases fit TRBD2. Germline trimming cut 8 bases from V and 9 bases from J; bases unmatched to any gene: 1. This CDR3 is 10 amino acids long. CDR1 MNHEY and CDR2 SVGAGI come from the germline V gene.

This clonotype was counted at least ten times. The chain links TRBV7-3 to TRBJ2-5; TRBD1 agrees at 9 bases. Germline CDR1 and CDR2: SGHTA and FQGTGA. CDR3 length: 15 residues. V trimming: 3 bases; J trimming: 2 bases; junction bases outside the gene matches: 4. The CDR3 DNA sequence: TGTGCCAGCAGCTTGACGGGGACAGGGCAAGAGACCCAGTACTTC. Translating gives CASSLTGTGQETQYF. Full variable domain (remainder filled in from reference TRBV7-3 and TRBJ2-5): GAGVSQTPSNKVTEKGKYVELRCDPISGHTALYWYRQSLGQGPEFLIYFQGTGAADDSGLPNDRFFAVRPEGSVSTLKIQRTERGDSAVYLCASSLTGTGQETQYFGPGTRLLVL.

As DNA, the CDR3 is TGTGCCAGCATGACTAGCGGGGTCTTGGGGGAGACCCAGTACTTC. Encoded protein: CASMTSGVLGETQYF. This chain joins TRBV6-6 and TRBJ2-5; 11 nucleotides align to TRBD2. Germline CDR1 reads MNHNY; CDR2 reads SVGAGI (reference sequence). The CDR3 consists of 15 residues. Trimming took 7 bases from V and 5 from J; bases not matched to a gene: 9.

CDR3: CASSQNGRGPKGYTF. For the CDR3, the DNA is TGTGCCAGCAGCCAAAATGGCAGGGGACCTAAGGGCTACACCTTC. The rearrangement links TRBV14 to TRBJ1-2; TRBD1 is a possible D gene (6 bases). CDR3 length equals 15 residues. Trimming took off 2 bases at V and 8 bases at J, with 18 bases between the two ends. Germline values: CDR1 SGHDN, CDR2 FVKESK.

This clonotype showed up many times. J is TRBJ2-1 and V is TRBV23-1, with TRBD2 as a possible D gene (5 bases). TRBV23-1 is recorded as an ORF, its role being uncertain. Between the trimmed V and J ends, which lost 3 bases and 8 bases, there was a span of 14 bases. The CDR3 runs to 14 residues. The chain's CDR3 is CASSHRTFPDEQFF. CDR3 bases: TGCGCCAGCAGTCATAGGACTTTCCCCGATGAGCAGTTCTTC.

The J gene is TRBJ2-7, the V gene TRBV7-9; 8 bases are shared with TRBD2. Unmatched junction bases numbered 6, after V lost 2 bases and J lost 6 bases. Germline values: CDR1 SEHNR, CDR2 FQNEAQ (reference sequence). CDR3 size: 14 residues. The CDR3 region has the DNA TGTGCCAGCAGCTTACCAGCGGGGGTCGGCGAGCAGTACTTC. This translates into CASSLPAGVGEQYF.

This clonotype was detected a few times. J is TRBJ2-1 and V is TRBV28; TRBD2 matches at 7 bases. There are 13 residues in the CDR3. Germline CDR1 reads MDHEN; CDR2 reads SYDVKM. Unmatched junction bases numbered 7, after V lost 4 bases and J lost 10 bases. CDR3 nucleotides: TGTGCCAGCAGTTGGGGGGGTAGGCGCGAGCAGTTCTTC. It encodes CASSWGGRREQFF. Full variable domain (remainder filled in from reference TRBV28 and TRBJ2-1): DVKVTQSSRYLVKRTGEKVFLECVQDMDHENMFWYRQDPGLGLRLIYFSYDVKMKEKGDIPEGYSVSREKKERFSLILESASTNQTSMYLCASSWGGRREQFFGPGTRLTVL.

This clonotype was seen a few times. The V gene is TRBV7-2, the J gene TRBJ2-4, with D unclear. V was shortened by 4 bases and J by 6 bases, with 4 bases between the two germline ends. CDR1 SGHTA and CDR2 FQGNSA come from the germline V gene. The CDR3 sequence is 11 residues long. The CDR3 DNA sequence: TGTGCCAGCAGCTGGGGAAACATTCAGTACTTC. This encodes CASSWGNIQYF.